The 21 T cell receptor beta chains below were found in one sample sequenced in a study of cytomegalovirus exposure and HLA in healthy donors. The PCR made use of 60 Vbeta and 13 Jbeta primers. Profiled with immunoSEQ multiplex PCR; TCRdb holds only in-frame clones, not every one. This table has roughly 50,000 clones, approximately 75% appearing once. The sequenced sample consisted of PBMCs. The source of these receptors is a man aged 25 to 40 in good health and CMV-seropositive.

The gene calls are TRBV7-8 and TRBJ2-7; 10 bases fit TRBD1. CDR1 is SGHVS, CDR2 FQNEAQ, per germline. After removal of 4 bases from V and 6 bases from J, the junction contained 6 bases not matched to a gene. CDR3 length: 14 residues. CDR3 in amino acids: CASSSRRDRGEQYF. CDR3 DNA: TGTGCCAGCAGCTCCCGCCGGGACAGGGGCGAGCAGTACTTC.

This clone is labeled medium-sized. The CDR3 nucleotides read TGCGCCAGCAGCCAAGAAAGCGGTTCTGGGGCCAACGTCCTGACTTTC. Translated: CASSQESGSGANVLTF. The V call is TRBV4-3, the J call TRBJ2-6; the D gene is possibly TRBD2 (5 bases). Trimming cost V 0 bases and J 1 base, with 7 bases left between them. This CDR3 has 16 residues. Germline assignment: CDR1 LGHNA and CDR2 YSLEER.

The chain links TRBV4-1 to TRBJ1-2, with D possibly being TRBD1 (5 bases). Trimming cost V 0 bases and J 4 bases, with 21 bases left between them. Germline assignment: CDR1 MGHRA and CDR2 YSYEKL. This CDR3 is built from 18 residues. The CDR3 here is CASSQDLIVNRQPYGYTF. The CDR3 DNA is TGCGCCAGCAGCCAAGATCTCATCGTAAATCGACAGCCCTATGGCTACACCTTC.

V and J are TRBV9 and TRBJ2-7, with 11 bases lining up with TRBD1. Germline CDR1 is SGDLS and CDR2 is YYNGEE. Unmatched junction bases numbered 6, after V lost 5 bases and J lost 5 bases. The CDR3 has 14 amino acids. This CDR3 reads CASSRTGGRNEQYF. As DNA, the CDR3 is TGTGCCAGCAGTAGGACAGGGGGCAGGAACGAGCAGTACTTC.

The J gene is TRBJ1-6, the V gene TRBV5-6; tentative D call: TRBD1 (6 bases). The CDR3 is made up of 16 amino acids. V lost 3 bases, J lost 3 bases, and 13 bases lay in between. Germline V CDR1 and CDR2: SGHDT, YYEEEE. The CDR3 protein is CASSSQQGIYNSPLHF. DNA for the CDR3: TGTGCCAGCAGCTCCCAACAGGGAATCTATAATTCACCCCTCCACTTT. Filled out from reference TRBV5-6 and TRBJ1-6, the complete variable domain reads DAGVTQSPTHLIKTRGQQVTLRCSPKSGHDTVSWYQQALGQGPQFIFQYYEEEERQRGNFPDRFSGHQFPNYSSELNVNALLLGDSALYLCASSSQQGIYNSPLHFGNGTRLTVT.

J is TRBJ1-4 and V is TRBV4-1, with TRBD1 matching over 8 bases. Germline lookup yields CDR1 MGHRA and CDR2 YSYEKL. This CDR3 region has 14 residues. The V and J ends lost 2 bases and 10 bases, in that order; junction bases with no gene match: 6. CDR3 sequence: CASSQYGQGGKLFF. The CDR3 coding sequence is TGCGCCAGCAGCCAATATGGACAGGGCGGAAAACTGTTTTTT.

This clone was seen a handful of times. For the CDR3, the DNA is TGTGCCAGCAGTACGAGCGGGGCCTTCACAGATACGCAGTATTTT. Protein product: CASSTSGAFTDTQYF. The V and J genes are TRBV6-5 and TRBJ2-3; TRBD2 matches 7 bases. The CDR3 extends over 15 amino acids. With 5 bases clipped from V and 2 bases from J, the junction kept 7 bases outside the gene matches. Germline assignment: CDR1 MNHEY and CDR2 SVGAGI.

This clone was found a few times. V gene TRBV7-9 combines with J gene TRBJ1-4; TRBD1 matches at 7 bases. CDR1 is SEHNR, CDR2 FQNEAQ, per germline (reference sequence). Trimming took 5 bases from V and 9 from J; bases not matched to a gene: 15. This CDR3 is built from 16 residues. The CDR3, as DNA: TGTGCCAGCAGCCCCCTTTCCGAGACAGGGCAAAAAAAACTGTTTTTT. Translation gives CASSPLSETGQKKLFF. Full variable domain (rest looked up from reference TRBV7-9 and TRBJ1-4): DTGVSQNPRHKITKRGQNVTFRCDPISEHNRLYWYRQTLGQGPEFLTYFQNEAQLEKSRLLSDRFSAERPKGSFSTLEIQRTEQGDSAMYLCASSPLSETGQKKLFFGSGTQLSVL.

Many counts were recorded for this clone. V usage is TRBV6-1 and J usage is TRBJ1-2; TRBD1 matches at 11 bases. Germline trimming cut 1 base from V and 8 bases from J; bases unmatched to any gene: 3. The CDR3 spans 14 residues. Germline lookup yields CDR1 MNHNS and CDR2 SASEGT. CDR3 coding DNA: TGTGCCAGCAGTGAAGTGGGACAGGGGGGAGGCTACACCTTC. Protein product: CASSEVGQGGGYTF.

The chain combines TRBV4-3 with TRBJ2-3, with D possibly being TRBD1 (6 bases). The germline CDR1 and CDR2 sequences are LGHNA and YSLEER. This CDR3 is built from 15 residues. V dropped 1 base and J dropped 5 bases, with 13 bases sitting between them. CDR3: CASSQGGDTRDTQYF. The DNA of the CDR3 is TGCGCCAGCAGCCAAGGAGGGGACACGAGAGATACGCAGTATTTT.

This clone was recorded a few times. V usage is TRBV4-3 and J usage is TRBJ1-3; D gene ambiguous. CDR1 and CDR2 (germline): LGHNA, YSLEER. The CDR3 is 19 amino acids. Trimming shortened V by 2 bases and J by 0 bases, and 20 bases separated the two germline ends. CDR3 protein: CASSQQTRASGSSGNTIYF. DNA for the CDR3: TGCGCCAGCAGCCAACAAACGAGGGCGAGTGGGAGCTCTGGAAACACCATATATTTT.

The V call is TRBV7-9, the J call TRBJ2-1, with 8 bases identical to TRBD2. CDR3 length: 15 residues. Germline V gene lookup returns CDR1 SEHNR and CDR2 FQNEAQ (reference sequence). The J segment lost 2 bases and the V segment lost 6 bases, leaving 6 bases of the junction unmatched. The CDR3 region has the DNA TGTGCCAGCAGAACCGGGAGGGGGACCTACAATGAGCAGTTCTTC. Residues: CASRTGRGTYNEQFF.

The chain's CDR3 is CASSLISSGNTEAFF. In DNA, the CDR3 is TGTGCCAGCAGTTTAATCTCGAGTGGTAACACTGAAGCTTTCTTT. The chain uses TRBV27 and TRBJ1-1; D is unresolved. Trimming stripped 2 bases from V and 2 bases from J, with 12 bases between. Per the germline V gene, CDR1 is MNHEY and CDR2 is SMNVEV (reference sequence). The CDR3 totals 15 residues.

This clone has just a few counts. The chain couples TRBV5-6 to TRBJ1-4, with 7 bases aligning to TRBD1. The CDR3 has 14 residues. The germline V gene has CDR1 SGHDT and CDR2 YYEEEE. Unmatched junction bases numbered 3, after V lost 4 bases and J lost 3 bases. The CDR3 loop reads CASSLGQANEKLFF. In nucleotides, the CDR3 is TGTGCCAGCAGCCTTGGACAGGCTAATGAAAAACTGTTTTTT. The full variable domain, rest sourced from reference TRBV5-6 and TRBJ1-4, is DAGVTQSPTHLIKTRGQQVTLRCSPKSGHDTVSWYQQALGQGPQFIFQYYEEEERQRGNFPDRFSGHQFPNYSSELNVNALLLGDSALYLCASSLGQANEKLFFGSGTQLSVL.

The chain combines TRBV4-2 with TRBJ2-1; D is perhaps TRBD1 (5 bases). The CDR3 extends over 14 amino acids. V was trimmed by 3 bases and J by 7 bases, leaving 13 bases between them. Germline CDR1 LGHNA, CDR2 YNFKEQ. The CDR3 loop reads CASSQAGNWNEQFF. The CDR3 nucleotides read TGTGCCAGCAGCCAGGCAGGGAATTGGAATGAGCAGTTCTTC.

This rearrangement joins TRBV6-1 to TRBJ1-1, with D hard to call. Trimming left V 8 bases short and J 0 bases short, with 10 bases between. Per the germline V gene, CDR1 is MNHNS and CDR2 is SASEGT. CDR3 length: 13 amino acids. DNA for the CDR3: TGTGCCAGCGGCGCGGCAATGAACACTGAAGCTTTCTTT. Protein sequence: CASGAAMNTEAFF.

The chain has TRBV2 and TRBJ1-2, with D maybe TRBD1 (5 bases). With 3 bases removed from V and 1 base from J, the gap between germline ends came to 6 bases. CDR3 length equals 13 residues. Germline loops: CDR1 SNHLY, CDR2 FYNNEI. The DNA for the CDR3 is TGTGCCAGCAGTGAGGACAATAACTATGGCTACACCTTC. Protein: CASSEDNNYGYTF.

This clone turned up a few times. The V gene is TRBV28, the J gene TRBJ1-6; TRBD1 might be the D (6 bases). V lost 10 bases to trimming and J lost 6 bases, with 13 bases between them. CDR3 length: 13 amino acids. CDR1 is MDHEN, CDR2 SYDVKM, per germline. CDR3 residues: CAIAGGPNSPLHF. CDR3 DNA: TGTGCCATCGCGGGGGGGCCTAATTCACCCCTCCACTTT.

The chain joins TRBV6-1 to TRBJ2-7; a possible D gene is TRBD2 (6 bases). CDR1 is MNHNS and CDR2 is SASEGT in the germline V gene. Trimming took 2 bases from V and 2 from J, leaving 16 bases between them. The CDR3 loop spans 16 amino acids. As DNA, the CDR3 is TGTGCCAGCAGTGAACAAAATACAGCGGGTACCTACGAGCAGTACTTC. Its protein is CASSEQNTAGTYEQYF.

This chain connects TRBV28 to TRBJ2-7; D gene unclear. This CDR3 spans 15 amino acids. Trimming stripped 6 bases from V and 2 bases from J, with 17 bases between. Germline CDR1 is MDHEN and CDR2 is SYDVKM. The CDR3 DNA reads TGTGCCAGCAGACCGAGGAGAGTTCTACCCTACGAGCAGTACTTC. Translation gives CASRPRRVLPYEQYF.

The table lists this clone with a few counts. This rearrangement joins TRBV28 to TRBJ1-2; a possible D gene is TRBD1 (6 bases). Trimming took 5 bases from V and 2 from J, leaving 12 bases between them. This CDR3 is built from 14 residues. The germline V gene has CDR1 MDHEN and CDR2 SYDVKM. CDR3 sequence (DNA): TGTGCCAGCAGTGGGGGCAGGCCAAACTATGGCTACACCTTC. It codes for CASSGGRPNYGYTF.